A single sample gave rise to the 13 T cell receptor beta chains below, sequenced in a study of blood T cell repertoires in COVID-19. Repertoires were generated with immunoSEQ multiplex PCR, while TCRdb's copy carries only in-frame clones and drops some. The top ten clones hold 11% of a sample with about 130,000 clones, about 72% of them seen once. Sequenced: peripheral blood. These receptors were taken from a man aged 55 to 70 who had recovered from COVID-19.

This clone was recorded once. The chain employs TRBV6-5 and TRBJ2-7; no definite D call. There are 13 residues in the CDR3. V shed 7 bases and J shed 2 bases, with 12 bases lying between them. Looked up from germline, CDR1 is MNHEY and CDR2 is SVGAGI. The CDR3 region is CASTPPGAYEQYF. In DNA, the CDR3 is TGTGCCAGCACCCCCCCCGGAGCCTACGAGCAGTACTTC.

CDR3 amino acids: CASSETGFNQPQHF. CDR3 in DNA: TGTGCCAGCAGCGAGACAGGGTTCAATCAGCCCCAGCATTTT. The gene calls are TRBV2 and TRBJ1-5, with 7 bases aligning to TRBD1. This CDR3 is 14 amino acids long. V lost 6 bases and J lost 3; bases outside the gene matches: 5. Germline-derived CDR1 and CDR2 are SNHLY and FYNNEI.

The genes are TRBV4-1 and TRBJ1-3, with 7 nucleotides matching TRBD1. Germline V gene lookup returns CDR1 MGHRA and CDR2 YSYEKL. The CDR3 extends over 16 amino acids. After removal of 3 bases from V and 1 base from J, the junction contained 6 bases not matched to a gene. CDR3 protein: CASSQTGRGSGNTIYF. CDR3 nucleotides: TGCGCCAGCAGCCAGACGGGCAGGGGGTCTGGAAACACCATATATTTT.

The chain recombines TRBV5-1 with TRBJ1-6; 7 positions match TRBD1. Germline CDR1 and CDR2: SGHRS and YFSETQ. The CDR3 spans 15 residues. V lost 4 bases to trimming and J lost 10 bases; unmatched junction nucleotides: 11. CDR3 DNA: TGCGCCAGCAGCCCGAACGTACAGGGGAGCTCACCCCTCCACTTT. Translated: CASSPNVQGSSPLHF.

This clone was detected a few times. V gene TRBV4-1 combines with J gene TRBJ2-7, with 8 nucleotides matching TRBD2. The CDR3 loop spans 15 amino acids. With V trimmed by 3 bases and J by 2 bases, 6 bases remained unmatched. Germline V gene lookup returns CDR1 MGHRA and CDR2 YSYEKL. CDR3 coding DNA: TGCGCCAGCAGCCATTCCCGCGGGGGGACCTACGAGCAGTACTTC. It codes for CASSHSRGGTYEQYF.

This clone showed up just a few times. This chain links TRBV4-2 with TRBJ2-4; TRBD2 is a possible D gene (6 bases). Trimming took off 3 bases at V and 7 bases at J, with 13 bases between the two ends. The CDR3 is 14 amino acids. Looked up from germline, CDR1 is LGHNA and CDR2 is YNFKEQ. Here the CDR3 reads CASSQRDSMNIQYF. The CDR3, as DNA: TGTGCCAGCAGCCAGCGGGACTCGATGAACATTCAGTACTTC.

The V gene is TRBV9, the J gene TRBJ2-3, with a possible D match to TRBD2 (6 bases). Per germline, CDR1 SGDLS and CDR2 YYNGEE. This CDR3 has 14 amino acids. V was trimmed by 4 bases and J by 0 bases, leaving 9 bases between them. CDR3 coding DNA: TGTGCCAGCAGCCCGGGGGACAGCACAGATACGCAGTATTTT. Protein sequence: CASSPGDSTDTQYF.

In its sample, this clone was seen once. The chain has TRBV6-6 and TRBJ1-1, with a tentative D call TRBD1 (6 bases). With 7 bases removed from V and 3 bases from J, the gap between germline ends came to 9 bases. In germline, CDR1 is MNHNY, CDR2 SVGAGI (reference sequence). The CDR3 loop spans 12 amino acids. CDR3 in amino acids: CASNKGDTEAFF. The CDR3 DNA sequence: TGTGCCAGCAATAAGGGGGACACTGAAGCTTTCTTT.

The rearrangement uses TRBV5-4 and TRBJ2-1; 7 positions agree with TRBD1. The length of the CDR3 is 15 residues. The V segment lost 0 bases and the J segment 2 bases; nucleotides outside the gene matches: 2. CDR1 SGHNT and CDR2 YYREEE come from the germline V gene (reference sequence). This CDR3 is CASSLDGQAYNEQFF. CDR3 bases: TGTGCCAGCAGCTTGGATGGACAGGCCTACAATGAGCAGTTCTTC.

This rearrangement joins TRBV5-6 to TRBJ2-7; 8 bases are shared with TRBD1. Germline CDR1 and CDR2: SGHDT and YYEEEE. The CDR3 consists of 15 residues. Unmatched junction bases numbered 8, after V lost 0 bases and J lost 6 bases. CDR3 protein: CASSLDPRGPSEQYF. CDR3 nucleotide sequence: TGTGCCAGCAGCTTGGACCCCAGGGGGCCAAGCGAGCAGTACTTC.

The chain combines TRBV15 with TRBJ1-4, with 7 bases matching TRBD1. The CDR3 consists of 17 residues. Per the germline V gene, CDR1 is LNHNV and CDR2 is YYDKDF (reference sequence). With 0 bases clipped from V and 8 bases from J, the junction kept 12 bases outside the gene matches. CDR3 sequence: CATSREGPARGDEKLFF. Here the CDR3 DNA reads TGTGCCACCAGCAGAGAGGGCCCGGCCAGGGGGGACGAAAAACTGTTTTTT.

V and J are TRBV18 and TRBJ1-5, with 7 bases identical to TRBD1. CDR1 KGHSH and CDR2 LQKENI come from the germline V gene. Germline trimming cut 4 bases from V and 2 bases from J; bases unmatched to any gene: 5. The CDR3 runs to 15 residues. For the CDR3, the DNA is TGTGCCAGCTCACGACAGGGCGGGGGCAATCAGCCCCAGCATTTT. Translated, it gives CASSRQGGGNQPQHF. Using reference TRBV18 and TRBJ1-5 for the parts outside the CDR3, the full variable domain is NAGVMQNPRHLVRRRGQEARLRCSPMKGHSHVYWYRQLPEEGLKFMVYLQKENIIDESGMPKERFSAEFPKEGPSILRIQQVVRGDSAAYFCASSRQGGGNQPQHFGDGTRLSIL.

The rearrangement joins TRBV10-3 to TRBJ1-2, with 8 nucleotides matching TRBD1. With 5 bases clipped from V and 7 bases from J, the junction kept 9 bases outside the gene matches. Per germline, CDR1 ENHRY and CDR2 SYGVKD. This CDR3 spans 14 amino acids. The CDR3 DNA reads TGTGCCATCAGTCGGGATGCAGGGGGCTCTGGCTACACCTTC. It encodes CAISRDAGGSGYTF.